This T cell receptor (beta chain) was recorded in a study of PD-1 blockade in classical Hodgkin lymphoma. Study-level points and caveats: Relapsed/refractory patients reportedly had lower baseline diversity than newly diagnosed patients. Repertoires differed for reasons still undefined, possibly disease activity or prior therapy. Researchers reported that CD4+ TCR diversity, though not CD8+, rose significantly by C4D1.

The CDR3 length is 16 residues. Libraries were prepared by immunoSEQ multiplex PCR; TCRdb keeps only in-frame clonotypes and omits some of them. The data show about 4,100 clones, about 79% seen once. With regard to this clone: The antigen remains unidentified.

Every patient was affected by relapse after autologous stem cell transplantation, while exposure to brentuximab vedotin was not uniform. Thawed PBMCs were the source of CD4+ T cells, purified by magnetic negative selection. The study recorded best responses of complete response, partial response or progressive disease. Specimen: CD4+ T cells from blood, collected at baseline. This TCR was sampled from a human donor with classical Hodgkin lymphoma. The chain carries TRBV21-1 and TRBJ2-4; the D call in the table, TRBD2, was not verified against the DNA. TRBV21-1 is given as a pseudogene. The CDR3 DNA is TGTGCCAGCAGCAAAGAAGAGGGCAGAGCCAAAAACATTCAGTACTTC. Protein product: CASSKEEGRAKNIQYF.